This TCR beta chain was observed in a study of neurological immune-mediated disorders. Germline V gene lookup returns CDR1 MNHEY and CDR2 SVGAGI. V lost 4 bases to trimming and J lost 7 bases, with 15 bases between them. The CDR3 has 14 amino acids. The method for making cDNA was 5'RACE, and it used 10-nucleotide random UMIs. TCRdb analysed the 5' RACE reads with MiXCR anew, one entry per CDR3 protein. The sample contains under 20,000 distinct CDR3 sequences, about 2.6% of which appear only once. This receptor was obtained from a woman under 30 with multiple sclerosis. The sample consisted of PBMCs. The chain is built from TRBV6-5 and TRBJ2-3; tentative D call: TRBD1 (5 bases). CDR3 residues: CASSSRTNRYTQYF. The CDR3 region has the DNA TGTGCCAGCAGTTCGCGGACAAACCGATATACGCAGTATTTT.